This entry concerns a single T cell receptor beta chain. TCRdb keeps only in-frame clones here, not all; method: immunoSEQ multiplex PCR. This table has 200,000 to 250,000 clones, 70% to 85% appearing once. This entry is derived from a study of blood T cell repertoires in COVID-19. CDR1 is SNHLY and CDR2 is FYNNEI in the germline V gene. V shed 8 bases and J shed 1 base, with 11 bases lying between them. The CDR3 runs 13 residues. This chain links TRBV2 with TRBJ1-1; D is unclear. Sequencing was performed on PBMCs or T cells enriched from blood (not recorded which). The sequence was collected from a woman in her 40s with acute COVID-19. The CDR3 DNA reads as TGTGCCAGCCTGAGGGAGGGGAACACTGAAGCTTTCTTT. Translation: CASLREGNTEAFF.